The rows below give T cell receptor beta chains drawn from one sample of a study of T cell responses to AZD1222 COVID-19 vaccine. The method was immunoSEQ multiplex PCR; TCRdb's version includes in-frame clones alone and lacks a portion of them. The sample has about 160,000 clones; 80% to 95% are singletons. The sequences come from peripheral blood, collected on day 0 of AZD1222 vaccination. These TCRs come from an adult in good health. The CDR3 runs from the conserved cysteine through the conserved F or W. Fields, in order: V gene, D gene, J gene, clone size, CDR3 protein, CDR3 DNA. The D gene is left open where the match is weak. Size is stated for part of the rows, as once, few or many counts, or as a class when the clone is expanded.

>TRBV11-2|-|TRBJ2-7|once
CASSLPRTAEQYF
TGTGCCAGCAGCCTGCCTCGGACAGCCGAGCAGTACTTC
>TRBV19|-|TRBJ1-4|-
CASSLIGQINEKLFF
TGTGCCAGTAGCCTCATTGGACAGATTAATGAAAAACTGTTTTTT
>TRBV27|-|TRBJ2-7|-
CASSLSPSYEQYF
TGTGCCAGCAGTTTGTCCCCCTCCTACGAGCAGTACTTC
>TRBV6-5|-|TRBJ1-3|-
CAVVRRVGDTIYF
TGTGCCGTCGTGAGAAGGGTGGGGGACACCATATATTTT
>TRBV28|-|TRBJ1-6|-
CASSPRGAPNSPLHF
TGTGCCAGCAGTCCCCGGGGCGCACCTAATTCACCCCTCCACTTT
>TRBV28|TRBD1|TRBJ1-2|few
CASSPRQGVPYGYTF
TGTGCCAGCAGTCCTCGACAGGGGGTCCCCTATGGCTACACCTTC
>TRBV18|-|TRBJ2-7|once
CASSPGARVYEQYF
TGTGCCAGCTCACCTGGGGCCAGGGTATACGAGCAGTACTTC
>TRBV3-1/TRBV3-2|TRBD1|TRBJ1-2|-
CASSATGTGGAKSDGYTF
TGTGCCAGCAGCGCCACCGGGACAGGGGGCGCAAAGTCAGACGGCTACACCTTC
>TRBV5-1|TRBD1|TRBJ1-1|-
CASSQTGTVNTEAFF
TGCGCCAGCAGCCAAACCGGGACAGTGAACACTGAAGCTTTCTTT
>TRBV29-1|-|TRBJ2-2|-
CSVAGGAGGELFF
TGCAGCGTTGCTGGAGGGGCGGGCGGGGAGCTGTTTTTT
>TRBV24-1|-|TRBJ2-6|-
CATSDLGSPSGANVLTF
TGTGCCACCAGTGATTTGGGATCCCCCTCTGGGGCCAACGTCCTGACTTTC
>TRBV14|-|TRBJ1-2|-
CASSQEGSNYGYTF
TGTGCCAGCAGCCAAGAAGGCAGTAACTATGGCTACACCTTC
>TRBV27|-|TRBJ1-2|-
CASSFSRVRNYGYTF
TGTGCCAGCAGTTTCTCGCGGGTCAGAAACTATGGCTACACCTTC
>TRBV5-1|TRBD2|TRBJ2-1|-
CASSLGTSGSLSSYNEQFF
TGCGCCAGCAGCTTGGGGACTAGCGGGAGTCTGAGCTCCTACAATGAGCAGTTCTTC
>TRBV18|-|TRBJ1-1|-
CASSPKQGAEAFF
TGTGCCAGCTCACCAAAACAGGGCGCTGAAGCTTTCTTT
>TRBV3-1/TRBV3-2|-|TRBJ1-2|once
CASSQNGGGGLGWDGYTF
TGTGCCAGCAGCCAAAACGGGGGGGGCGGCCTCGGTTGGGATGGCTACACCTTC
>TRBV5-1|TRBD2|TRBJ2-1|-
CASTRGLAPGGEQFF
TGCGCCAGCACCCGCGGACTAGCCCCGGGGGGTGAGCAGTTCTTC
>TRBV6-5|-|TRBJ1-2|-
CASSSDRKVYGYTF
TGTGCCAGCAGTTCGGACAGAAAAGTCTATGGCTACACCTTC
>TRBV6-5|TRBD1|TRBJ1-6|-
CASRRQGNSPLHF
TGTGCCAGCAGACGACAGGGAAATTCACCCCTCCACTTT
>TRBV2|-|TRBJ1-1|-
CASRGEAGREAFF
TGTGCCAGCAGGGGGGAGGCAGGGAGAGAAGCTTTCTTT
>TRBV24-1|-|TRBJ1-5|-
CATPEVSNQPQHF
TGTGCCACCCCAGAGGTTAGCAATCAGCCCCAGCATTTT
>TRBV19|TRBD1|TRBJ2-5|-
CASSPGQQTQYF
TGTGCCAGTAGCCCGGGACAGCAGACCCAGTACTTC
>TRBV29-1|TRBD1|TRBJ2-5|-
CSFGQGALETQYF
TGCAGCTTCGGACAGGGGGCATTAGAGACCCAGTACTTC
>TRBV7-2|-|TRBJ1-2|once
CASSLGPNYGYTF
TGTGCCAGCAGCCTGGGACCTAACTATGGCTACACCTTC
>TRBV19|-|TRBJ2-1|-
CASSIGRNNEQFF
TGTGCCAGTAGTATAGGACGGAACAATGAGCAGTTCTTC
>TRBV13|-|TRBJ2-1|-
CASSSPPSEQFF
TGTGCCAGCAGCTCCCCCCCCAGTGAGCAGTTCTTC
>TRBV19|-|TRBJ1-2|-
CASSYTDNYGYTF
TGTGCCAGTAGTTACACCGACAACTATGGCTACACCTTC
>TRBV6-5|TRBD1|TRBJ1-4|-
CASTGQGSLLFF
TGTGCCAGCACCGGACAGGGGAGTTTGCTGTTTTTT
>TRBV11-2|-|TRBJ2-3|-
CASSYEDLPDTQYF
TGTGCCAGCAGCTACGAGGACCTCCCAGATACGCAGTATTTT
>TRBV5-5|TRBD1|TRBJ2-7|-
CASSTGPSSGTGGLPYF
TGTGCCAGCAGCACCGGACCCTCGAGTGGGACAGGGGGTCTACCCTACTTC
>TRBV12-3/TRBV12-4|TRBD1|TRBJ1-2|-
CASARGLNYGYTF
TGTGCCAGCGCCAGGGGGCTGAACTATGGCTACACCTTC
>TRBV5-1|-|TRBJ2-3|-
CASSFEGRGTDTQYF
TGCGCCAGCAGCTTCGAAGGACGTGGCACAGATACGCAGTATTTT
>TRBV28|TRBD1|TRBJ1-2|once
CASSTRGVHYGYTF
TGTGCCAGCAGTACCAGGGGGGTGCACTATGGCTACACCTTC
>TRBV11-2|-|TRBJ2-1|-
CASSHRGGDEQFF
TGTGCCAGCAGCCACCGTGGCGGGGACGAGCAGTTCTTC
>TRBV30|-|TRBJ1-5|-
CACRDTRGNQPQHF
TGTGCCTGCCGGGACACACGGGGCAATCAGCCCCAGCATTTT
>TRBV28|TRBD2|TRBJ2-7|once
CASSRLAGGLNEQYF
TGTGCCAGCAGCCGACTAGCGGGCGGGCTAAACGAGCAGTACTTC
>TRBV2|-|TRBJ1-2|-
CASSEYAGLNYGYTF
TGTGCCAGCAGTGAATACGCAGGGCTTAACTATGGCTACACCTTC
>TRBV7-2|-|TRBJ1-5|-
CASSLYRDNNQPQHF
TGTGCCAGCAGCTTATACCGGGACAACAATCAGCCCCAGCATTTT
>TRBV5-1|TRBD1|TRBJ1-1|once
CASSPEGDRVLMNTEAFF
TGCGCCAGCAGCCCTGAGGGGGACAGGGTTCTGATGAACACTGAAGCTTTCTTT
>TRBV7-2|-|TRBJ1-2|-
CASSLGPQAYGYTF
TGTGCCAGCAGCTTAGGCCCCCAGGCTTACGGCTACACCTTC
>TRBV3-1/TRBV3-2|TRBD1|TRBJ1-2|-
CASSHLGQGNYGYTF
TGTGCCAGCAGCCATTTGGGACAGGGAAACTATGGCTACACCTTC
>TRBV9|-|TRBJ2-5|-
CASSANGETQYF
TGTGCCAGCAGCGCGAATGGGGAGACCCAGTACTTC
>TRBV5-5|-|TRBJ1-1|-
CASSLRPALEAFF
TGTGCCAGCAGCTTGAGGCCCGCCCTTGAAGCTTTCTTT
>TRBV7-8|-|TRBJ1-2|-
CASSHMVVYGYTF
TGTGCCAGCAGCCATATGGTCGTGTATGGCTACACCTTC
>TRBV27|-|TRBJ2-7|-
CASSLPPPYEQYF
TGTGCCAGCAGTTTACCCCCCCCGTACGAGCAGTACTTC
>TRBV2|-|TRBJ2-5|once
CASSAGAVETQYF
TGTGCCAGCAGTGCAGGGGCGGTGGAGACCCAGTACTTC
>TRBV10-2|TRBD2|TRBJ2-3|-
CASSELAGGSTQYF
TGCGCCAGCAGTGAACTAGCGGGAGGGAGTACGCAGTATTTT
>TRBV28|-|TRBJ1-4|-
CASSILSGEKLFF
TGTGCCAGCAGTATCCTGAGCGGCGAAAAACTGTTTTTT
>TRBV10-1|TRBD2|TRBJ2-1|-
CASSVEREGPYEQFF
TGCGCCAGCAGTGTGGAGCGGGAGGGCCCCTATGAGCAGTTCTTC
>TRBV5-4|TRBD2|TRBJ2-3|-
CASSLGLAGVGDTQYF
TGTGCCAGCAGCTTGGGACTAGCGGGAGTAGGAGATACGCAGTATTTT
>TRBV7-9|-|TRBJ2-7|-
CASSFPGIHYEQYF
TGTGCCAGCAGCTTCCCGGGAATACACTACGAGCAGTACTTC
>TRBV18|TRBD1|TRBJ1-5|-
CASSTTGEFGQPQHF
TGTGCCAGCTCAACGACAGGGGAATTTGGTCAGCCCCAGCATTTT
>TRBV7-2|-|TRBJ1-1|-
CASSLVSGRAFF
TGTGCCAGCAGCTTAGTTTCGGGGCGGGCTTTCTTT
>TRBV20-1|-|TRBJ1-1|-
CSASFNTVNTEAFF
TGCAGTGCTAGTTTCAACACCGTGAACACTGAAGCTTTCTTT
>TRBV7-9|-|TRBJ2-7|-
CASSSRGSAYEQYF
TGTGCCAGCAGCTCAAGAGGCAGCGCCTACGAGCAGTACTTC
>TRBV2|-|TRBJ1-4|-
CASKVAGRSGKLFF
TGTGCCAGCAAGGTGGCAGGGAGGAGCGGAAAACTGTTTTTT
>TRBV30|-|TRBJ2-3|-
CAWQSGTLSTDTQYF
TGTGCCTGGCAATCCGGGACACTTAGCACAGATACGCAGTATTTT
>TRBV27|TRBD2|TRBJ2-1|-
CASSYLQTSGRMKNEQFF
TGTGCCAGCAGTTACCTTCAGACTAGCGGGAGAATGAAGAATGAGCAGTTCTTC